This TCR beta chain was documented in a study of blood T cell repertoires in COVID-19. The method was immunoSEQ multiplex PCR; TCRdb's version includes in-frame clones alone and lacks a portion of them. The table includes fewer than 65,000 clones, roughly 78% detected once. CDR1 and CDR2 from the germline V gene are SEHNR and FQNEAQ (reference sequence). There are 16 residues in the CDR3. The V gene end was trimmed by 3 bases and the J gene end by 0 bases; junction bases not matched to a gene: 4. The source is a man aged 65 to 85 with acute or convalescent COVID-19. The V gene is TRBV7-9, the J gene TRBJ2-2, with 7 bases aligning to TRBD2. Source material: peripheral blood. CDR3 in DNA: TGTGCCAGCAGCTTGAGGGACTATTCGAACACCGGGGAGCTGTTTTTT. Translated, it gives CASSLRDYSNTGELFF.